This T cell receptor (beta chain) was obtained from a study of T cell responses to AZD1222 COVID-19 vaccine. To note about this clone: Its antigen is still unknown.

Whole-study findings and limits: Females made up more of the donors, who were largely white British, and clonal diversity may have come out too low. Regions 160-218 and 743-854 dominated among vaccine-associated CD4 TCRs spanning spike. Seropositive AZD1222 recipients at baseline numbered only five or six. Spike-specific TCRs gained breadth and depth after people received two AZD1222 doses.

Clones were read by immunoSEQ multiplex PCR, and TCRdb kept only the in-frame ones, dropping some. This table holds 100,000 to 130,000 clones, approximately 90% found once. The CDR3 is 15 residues long. Germline CDR1 SGHVS, CDR2 FNYEAQ. The junction had 7 bases not matched to a gene; V was cut back by 2 bases and J by 4 bases. The sample consisted of peripheral blood, taken 28 days after the second AZD1222 dose. This TCR was sampled from an adult who received the AZD1222 COVID-19 vaccine. The chain combines TRBV7-6 with TRBJ2-7; 8 positions agree with TRBD1. CDR3 loop: CASSLHQTGDYEQYF. The DNA for the CDR3 is TGTGCCAGCAGCTTACATCAGACAGGGGATTACGAGCAGTACTTC.